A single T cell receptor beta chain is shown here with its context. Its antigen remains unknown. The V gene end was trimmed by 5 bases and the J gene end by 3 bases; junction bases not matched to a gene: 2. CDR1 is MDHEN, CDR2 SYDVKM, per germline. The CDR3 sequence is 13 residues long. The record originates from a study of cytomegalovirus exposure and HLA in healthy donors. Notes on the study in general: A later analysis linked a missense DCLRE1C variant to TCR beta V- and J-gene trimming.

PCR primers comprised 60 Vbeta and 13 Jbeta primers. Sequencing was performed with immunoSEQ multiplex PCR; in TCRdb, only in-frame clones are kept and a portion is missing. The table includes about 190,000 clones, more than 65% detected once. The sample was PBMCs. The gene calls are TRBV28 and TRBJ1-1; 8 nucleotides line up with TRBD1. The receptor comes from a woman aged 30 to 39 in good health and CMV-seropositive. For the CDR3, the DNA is TGTGCCAGCAGTACGACAGGGGACACTGAAGCTTTCTTT. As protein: CASSTTGDTEAFF.